Listed here are 2 T cell receptor beta chains from one sample, sequenced in a study of blood T cell repertoires in COVID-19. Here immunoSEQ multiplex PCR was the method, and the copy in TCRdb shows in-frame clones only, minus some. This table has fewer than 80,000 clones, about 73% appearing once. The sample comprised peripheral blood. Every receptor here comes from a man aged 60 to 69 with acute or convalescent COVID-19.

CDR3 coding DNA: TGTGCCAGCAGCCTAATAGCGGGAATAAGCGGCAATGAGCAGTTCTTC. Protein: CASSLIAGISGNEQFF. The chain recombines TRBV7-3 with TRBJ2-1, with 8 bases identical to TRBD2. Trimming took 5 bases from V and 6 from J; bases not matched to a gene: 12. Germline V lookup: CDR1 SGHTA, CDR2 FQGTGA. CDR3 length: 16 amino acids.

The chain combines TRBV6-1 with TRBJ1-1, with TRBD1 identical over 10 bases. V shed 0 bases and J 1 base; nucleotides not matched to a gene: 5. The CDR3 is made up of 17 amino acids. Germline loops: CDR1 MNHNS, CDR2 SASEGT. CDR3 DNA: TGTGCCAGCAGTGAAGCGTACGGGACAGGGGCGAACACTGAAGCTTTCTTT. This sequence encodes CASSEAYGTGANTEAFF.